This T cell receptor (beta chain) emerged from a study of STAT5B mutations in CD4+ large granular lymphocyte leukemia. CDR1 and CDR2 (germline): SGHAT, FQNNGV. V was cut by 5 bases and J by 2 bases, with 11 bases left in between. The CDR3 loop spans 14 amino acids. Study-level results: Top patient clones used TRBV06 genes more often: 8/27 versus 2/35 in controls.

On this clone itself: Its antigen is undetermined.

This table comes from immunoSEQ multiplex PCR, and its TCRdb copy is limited to in-frame clones, with some not included. The repertoire holds about 28,000 clones, with roughly three quarters as singletons. The chain employs TRBV11-2 and TRBJ2-3; perhaps TRBD2 as D (6 bases). This clonotype was obtained from a human donor in good health. The specimen was CD4+ T cells from blood buffy coats. CDR3 sequence: CASSVTSSTDTQYF. The CDR3, as DNA: TGTGCCAGCAGCGTAACTAGCTCCACAGATACGCAGTATTTT.